This TCR beta chain is drawn from a study of CD8 T cells in ankylosing spondylitis. By quantitative 5'-RACE with molecular barcodes, the TCR beta libraries were made. TCRdb itself ran the 5' RACE reads through MiXCR, one entry per CDR3 protein. Of about 840,000 distinct CDR3 sequences listed, approximately 10% are singletons. Overall study results and limits: Clones linked to disease were reported to show significant enrichment in matched ankylosing spondylitis synovial fluid. CD8+ cells made up the disease-linked clones, which were relatively rare in peripheral blood. A motif of 7 to 9 highly homologous TCR beta variants was seen as apparently characteristic of ankylosing spondylitis blood. Before this, some motif variants had been reported in reactive arthritis synovial fluid and blood.

This clonotype occurred many times. The antigen remains undetermined. Germline loops: CDR1 SQVTM, CDR2 ANQGSEA. The V segment lost 3 bases and the J segment 4 bases; nucleotides outside the gene matches: 6. This CDR3 region has 14 residues. The clonotype was recovered from a male donor with ankylosing spondylitis. Sequenced input: blood, either unsorted or a sorted T cell fraction (not recorded which). The V and J genes are TRBV29-1 and TRBJ2-5; 9 nucleotides line up with TRBD2. CDR3 nucleotides: TGCAGCGTTGAGGTTAGCGGGAGAAGAGAGACCCAGTACTTC. Its translation: CSVEVSGRRETQYF. Filled out from reference TRBV29-1 and TRBJ2-5, the complete variable domain reads SAVISQKPSRDICQRGTSLTIQCQVDSQVTMMFWYRQQPGQSLTLIATANQGSEATYESGFVIDKFPISRPNLTFSTLTVSNMSPEDSSIYLCSVEVSGRRETQYFGPGTRLLVL.